This T cell receptor beta chain was identified in a study of cytomegalovirus exposure and HLA in healthy donors. Findings and caveats of the study: Several top significant clusters appeared, in a later analysis, to be linked to common viral pathogens.

Primers included in the PCR were 60 Vbeta and 13 Jbeta primers. The protocol was immunoSEQ multiplex PCR, while the TCRdb copy is restricted to in-frame clones and leaves out a portion. The data show 130,000 to 150,000 clones, with 70% to 85% seen just once and around 9.7% held by the top ten. Note on this clone: No antigen is known for it.

Sequenced material: PBMCs. The clonotype comes from a woman aged 60-75 years in good health and CMV-seropositive.

The CDR3 DNA sequence: TGTGCCAGCAGCTCTCCGCCGACAGGGGACTATGGCTACACCTTC. It specifies CASSSPPTGDYGYTF. This chain uses TRBV7-9 with TRBJ1-2; 8 bases align to TRBD1. This CDR3 has 15 amino acids. After removal of 4 bases from V and 3 bases from J, the junction contained 7 bases not matched to a gene. Germline-derived CDR1 and CDR2 are SEHNR and FQNEAQ (reference sequence). Full variable domain (outside the CDR3, taken from reference TRBV7-9 and TRBJ1-2): DTGVSQNPRHKITKRGQNVTFRCDPISEHNRLYWYRQTLGQGPEFLTYFQNEAQLEKSRLLSDRFSAERPKGSFSTLEIQRTEQGDSAMYLCASSSPPTGDYGYTFGSGTRLTVV.